These T cell receptor beta chains were read from a single sample in a study of T-cell reconstitution after alpha-beta-depleted transplantation in children. TCRdb passed the PCR reads through MiXCR, listing each CDR3 protein once. The sample holds approximately 980,000 distinct CDR3 sequences, about 29% seen once. The sample was PBMCs, mostly from graft donor cells, taken 360 days after TCRalphabeta/CD19-depleted stem cell transplant. These receptor sequences come from a boy in the first two years of life who had a stem cell transplant for SCID, so the T cells may come from the graft donor. CDR3s leave out the opening cysteine and the closing phenylalanine or tryptophan. The order of the fields is J gene, V gene, CDR3 protein.

>TRBJ2-7|TRBV25-1
ASSLPGTYELY
>TRBJ2-1|TRBV20-1
SAGSGGHPYNEQF
>TRBJ2-3|TRBV11-1
ASSLGTPEKRGTDTQY
>TRBJ1-4|TRBV20-1
SAPWTATNEKLF
>TRBJ1-1|TRBV3-1
ASSDREVNTEAF
>TRBJ2-7|TRBV5-1
ASSPEPRQGGYEQY
>TRBJ2-3|TRBV20-1
SASRNSHREDTQY
>TRBJ1-2|TRBV12-3/TRBV12-4
ASSSPTGTIGGYT
>TRBJ2-3|TRBV7-6
ASSLNYFSSTDTQY
>TRBJ1-1|TRBV12-3/TRBV12-4
ASRFRGGAEAF
>TRBJ2-1|TRBV5-1
ASPTGSSYNEQF
>TRBJ2-5|TRBV6-2/TRBV6-3
ASSYGAGPQETQY
>TRBJ2-1|TRBV5-1
ASSLRLAGTYNEQF
>TRBJ2-5|TRBV7-2
ASSAHRGLKTQY
>TRBJ2-1|TRBV6-5
ASSYTRDRRSSYNEQF
>TRBJ2-5|TRBV20-1
SACTGTVQETQY
>TRBJ2-7|TRBV10-3
AISESSDTDTVDEQY
>TRBJ2-1|TRBV4-2
ASSQAPRVTYNEQF
>TRBJ1-3|TRBV20-1
SARDPRRNTIY
>TRBJ2-7|TRBV28
ASTLLAGGFDEQY
>TRBJ2-2|TRBV18
ASSPQRGPNTGELF
>TRBJ2-1|TRBV2
ASSATGFGYNEQF
>TRBJ2-2|TRBV11-2
ASSLEAATNTGELF
>TRBJ2-5|TRBV12-3/TRBV12-4
ANSRGGDQETQY
>TRBJ2-1|TRBV28
ASGRQHPSNEQF
>TRBJ2-4|TRBV28
ASRRGNIQY
>TRBJ1-2|TRBV12-3/TRBV12-4
ASTTWVQGNGYT
>TRBJ1-6|TRBV11-2
ASTSRDRLEPLH
>TRBJ1-3|TRBV7-8
ASSLKGDGNTIY
>TRBJ2-4|TRBV27
ASSSGTSGGAVKNIQY
>TRBJ2-5|TRBV28
ASNNRGSKETQY
>TRBJ1-2|TRBV7-2
ASTPDGGGYT
>TRBJ1-1|TRBV28
ASSLWDRLNTEAF
>TRBJ2-7|TRBV5-1
ASPSSSDRVAGRGQY
>TRBJ2-7|TRBV20-1
SASYRVNNEQY
>TRBJ1-2|TRBV12-3/TRBV12-4
ASSRSGLEGYGYT
>TRBJ1-2|TRBV20-1
SARAGQGNSGYT
>TRBJ1-1|TRBV12-3/TRBV12-4
ASSADRGPGLNTEAF
>TRBJ2-1|TRBV7-9
ASSLSPLATGSNEQF
>TRBJ2-1|TRBV9
ASSSNPGLVEQF
>TRBJ2-1|TRBV28
ATHGGYHRDEQF
>TRBJ2-7|TRBV29-1
SVEDAGTGVYEQY
>TRBJ1-1|TRBV15
ATSREGRGQGREAF
>TRBJ1-5|TRBV24-1
ATSAQGGQPQH
>TRBJ2-7|TRBV29-1
SVEENRDRGYEQY
>TRBJ1-1|TRBV7-3
ASSLVWTSPARKTEAF
>TRBJ1-1|TRBV6-2/TRBV6-3
ASIPPSGVSTEAF
>TRBJ1-3|TRBV29-1
SVEDQDGPGNTIY
>TRBJ2-1|TRBV12-3/TRBV12-4
ASSSRGAGDYNEQF
>TRBJ2-5|TRBV5-1
ASSSSGTQETQY
>TRBJ2-1|TRBV4-2
ASSQGLRASYNEQF
>TRBJ2-2|TRBV20-1
SASPFANTGELF
>TRBJ1-4|TRBV5-1
ASSLVGGTNEKLF